The subject of this entry is one T cell receptor (beta chain). The germline gives CDR1 SGHVS, CDR2 FNYEAQ. The CDR3 extends over 11 amino acids. The V gene lost 5 bases and the J gene lost 3 bases, with 4 bases spanning the gap. These data come from a study of OX40 agonist ivuxolimab in advanced cancers. Study-wide background: Previous treatment with anti-PD-1, anti-PD-L1 or anti-CTLA-4 therapy was allowed; 35% to 50% had received some.

TCRdb keeps only in-frame clones here, not all; method: immunoSEQ multiplex PCR. The sample has tens of thousands of clones; around four fifths are singletons. The sample was CD4+ or CD8+ T cells sorted from blood, taken in a trial of the OX40 agonist ivuxolimab. The receptor's source is an adult with an advanced solid tumor such as melanoma, head and neck, liver or kidney cancer. This sequence joins TRBV7-6 and TRBJ2-5, with D uncertain. CDR3 loop: CASSHEETQYF. The CDR3 DNA sequence: TGTGCCAGCAGCCACGAAGAGACCCAGTACTTC.